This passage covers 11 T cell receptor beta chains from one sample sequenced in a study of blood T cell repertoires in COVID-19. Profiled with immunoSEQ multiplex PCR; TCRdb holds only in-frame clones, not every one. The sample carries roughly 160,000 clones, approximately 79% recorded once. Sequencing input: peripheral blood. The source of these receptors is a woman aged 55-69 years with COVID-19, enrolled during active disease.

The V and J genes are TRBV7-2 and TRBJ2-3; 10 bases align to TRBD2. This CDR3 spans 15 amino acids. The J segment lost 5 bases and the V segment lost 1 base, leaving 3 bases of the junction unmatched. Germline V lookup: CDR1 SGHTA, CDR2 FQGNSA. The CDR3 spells CASSLVAGGRDTQYF. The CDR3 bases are TGTGCCAGCAGCTTAGTAGCGGGGGGTCGAGATACGCAGTATTTT. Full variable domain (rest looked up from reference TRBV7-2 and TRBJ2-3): GAGVSQSPSNKVTEKGKDVELRCDPISGHTALYWYRQSLGQGLEFLIYFQGNSAPDKSGLPSDRFSAERTGGSVSTLTIQRTQQEDSAVYLCASSLVAGGRDTQYFGPGTRLTVL.

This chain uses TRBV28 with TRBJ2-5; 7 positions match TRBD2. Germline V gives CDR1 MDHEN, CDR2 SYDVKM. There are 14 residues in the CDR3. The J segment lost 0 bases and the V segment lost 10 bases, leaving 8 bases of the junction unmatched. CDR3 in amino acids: CAISGGLYQETQYF. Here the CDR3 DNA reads TGTGCCATCTCGGGGGGTCTGTACCAAGAGACCCAGTACTTC. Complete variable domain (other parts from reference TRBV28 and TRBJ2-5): DVKVTQSSRYLVKRTGEKVFLECVQDMDHENMFWYRQDPGLGLRLIYFSYDVKMKEKGDIPEGYSVSREKKERFSLILESASTNQTSMYLCAISGGLYQETQYFGPGTRLLVL.

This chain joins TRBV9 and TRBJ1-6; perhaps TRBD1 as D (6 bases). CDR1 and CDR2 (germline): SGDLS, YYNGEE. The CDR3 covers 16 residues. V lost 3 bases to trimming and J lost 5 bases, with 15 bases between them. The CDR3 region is CASSAEPGHHNSPLHF. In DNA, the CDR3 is TGTGCCAGCAGCGCAGAACCGGGACACCATAATTCACCCCTCCACTTT.

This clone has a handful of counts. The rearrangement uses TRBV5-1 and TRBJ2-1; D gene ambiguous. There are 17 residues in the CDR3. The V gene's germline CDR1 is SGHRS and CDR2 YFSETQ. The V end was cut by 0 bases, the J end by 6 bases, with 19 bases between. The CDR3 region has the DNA TGCGCCAGCAGCTTGGCGGAGTATATGACGGGTCTCAATGAGCAGTTCTTC. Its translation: CASSLAEYMTGLNEQFF. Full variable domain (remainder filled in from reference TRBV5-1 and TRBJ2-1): KAGVTQTPRYLIKTRGQQVTLSCSPISGHRSVSWYQQTPGQGLQFLFEYFSETQRNKGNFPGRFSGRQFSNSRSEMNVSTLELGDSALYLCASSLAEYMTGLNEQFFGPGTRLTVL.

DNA of the CDR3: TGTGCCACCAGCCGACAGGGAGGCTCCTACAATGAGCAGTTCTTC. Its translation is CATSRQGGSYNEQFF. The V gene is TRBV15, the J gene TRBJ2-1, with TRBD1 as a possible D gene (7 bases). This CDR3 comprises 15 residues. Germline values: CDR1 LNHNV, CDR2 YYDKDF (reference sequence). Trimming pared 5 bases from V and 0 bases from J, leaving 11 bases between.

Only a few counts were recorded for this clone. CDR3 DNA sequence: TGCAGCGTTGATGGCAGGGAATACACTGAAGCTTTCTTT. This codes for CSVDGREYTEAFF. The V call is TRBV29-1, the J call TRBJ1-1; weak D call: TRBD1 (5 bases). V gave up 3 bases and J gave up 3 bases, with 11 bases separating them. This CDR3 has 13 amino acids. From germline, CDR1 is SQVTM and CDR2 ANQGSEA.

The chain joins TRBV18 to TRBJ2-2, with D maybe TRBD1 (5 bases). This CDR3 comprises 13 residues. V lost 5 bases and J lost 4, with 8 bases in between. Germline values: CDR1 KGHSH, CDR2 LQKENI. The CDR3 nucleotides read TGTGCCAGCTCAGCGACAGCCACCGGGGAGCTGTTTTTT. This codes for CASSATATGELFF.

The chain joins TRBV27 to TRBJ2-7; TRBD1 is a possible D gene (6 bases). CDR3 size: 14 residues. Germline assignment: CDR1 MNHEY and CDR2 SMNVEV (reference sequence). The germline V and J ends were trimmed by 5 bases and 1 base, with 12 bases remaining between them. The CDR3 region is CASSQDSGSYEQYF. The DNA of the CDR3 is TGTGCCAGCAGTCAGGACAGTGGGTCCTACGAGCAGTACTTC.

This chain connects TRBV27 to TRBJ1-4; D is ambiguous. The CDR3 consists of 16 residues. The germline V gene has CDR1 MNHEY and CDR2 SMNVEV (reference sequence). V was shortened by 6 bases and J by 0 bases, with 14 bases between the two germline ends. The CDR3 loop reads CASRFLGAPTNEKLFF. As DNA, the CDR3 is TGTGCCAGCAGATTCTTAGGAGCCCCAACTAATGAAAAACTGTTTTTT.

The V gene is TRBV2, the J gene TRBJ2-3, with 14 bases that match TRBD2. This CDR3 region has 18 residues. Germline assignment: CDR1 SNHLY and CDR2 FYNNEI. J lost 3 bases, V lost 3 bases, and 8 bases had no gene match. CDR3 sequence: CASSDGRLAGGKTDTQYF. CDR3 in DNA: TGTGCCAGCAGTGACGGGAGACTAGCGGGAGGGAAGACAGATACGCAGTATTTT. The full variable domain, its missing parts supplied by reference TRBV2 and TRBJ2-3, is EPEVTQTPSHQVTQMGQEVILRCVPISNHLYFYWYRQILGQKVEFLVSFYNNEISEKSEIFDDQFSVERPDGSNFTLKIRSTKLEDSAMYFCASSDGRLAGGKTDTQYFGPGTRLTVL.

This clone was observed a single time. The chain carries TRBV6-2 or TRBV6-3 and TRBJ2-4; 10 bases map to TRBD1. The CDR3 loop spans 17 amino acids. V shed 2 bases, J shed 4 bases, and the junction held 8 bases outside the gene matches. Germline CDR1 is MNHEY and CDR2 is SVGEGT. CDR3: CASSYLMDRGTKNIQYF. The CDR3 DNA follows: TGTGCCAGCAGTTACCTAATGGACAGGGGGACTAAAAACATTCAGTACTTC.